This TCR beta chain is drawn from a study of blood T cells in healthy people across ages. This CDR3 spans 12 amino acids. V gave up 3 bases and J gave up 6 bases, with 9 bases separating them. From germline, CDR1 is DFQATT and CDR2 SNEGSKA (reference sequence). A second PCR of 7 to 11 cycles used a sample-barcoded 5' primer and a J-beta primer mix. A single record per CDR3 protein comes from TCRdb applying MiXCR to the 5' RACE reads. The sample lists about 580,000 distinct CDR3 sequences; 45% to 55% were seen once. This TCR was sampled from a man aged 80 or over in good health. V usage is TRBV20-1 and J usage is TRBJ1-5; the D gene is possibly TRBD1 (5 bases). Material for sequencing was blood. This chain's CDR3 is CSARGRVQPQHF. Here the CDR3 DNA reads TGCAGTGCTAGGGGCAGGGTTCAGCCCCAGCATTTT.